The rows below give T cell receptor beta chains drawn from one sample of a study of T cells in Graves' hyperthyroidism and ophthalmopathy. TCRdb reprocessed the multiplex PCR reads via MiXCR and lists one record per CDR3 protein. The sample has 600,000 to 700,000 distinct CDR3 sequences; just under 45% are singletons. The sample was peripheral blood or thyroid tissue (not recorded which). The receptors come from an adult man with Graves' disease, either hyperthyroidism or ophthalmopathy (not recorded which). Both conserved end residues are part of each CDR3. The order of the fields is D gene, J gene, V gene, clone size, CDR3 DNA, CDR3 protein. D genes are given only for firm matches. Some rows mark clone size as missing; the rest say once, few, many or name a class of expanded clone.

D gene: .
J gene: TRBJ1-1
V gene: TRBV29-1
clone size: many
CDR3 DNA: TGCAGCGTTGTCCAGGGCTACACTGAAGCTTTCTTT
CDR3 protein: CSVVQGYTEAFF

D gene: .
J gene: TRBJ1-2
V gene: TRBV12-3/TRBV12-4
clone size: many
CDR3 DNA: TGTGCCAGCAGTTTTGGAAGGGGCTACACCTTC
CDR3 protein: CASSFGRGYTF

D gene: TRBD2
J gene: TRBJ2-7
V gene: TRBV15
clone size: many
CDR3 DNA: TGTGCCACCAGCAATTTCGCCGGGGGGGCGAACGAGCAGTACTTC
CDR3 protein: CATSNFAGGANEQYF

D gene: .
J gene: TRBJ2-5
V gene: TRBV19
clone size: few
CDR3 DNA: TGTGCCAGTAGTATAGGGCCGGAACAAGAGACCCAGTACTTC
CDR3 protein: CASSIGPEQETQYF

D gene: .
J gene: TRBJ1-6
V gene: TRBV10-3
clone size: .
CDR3 DNA: TGTGCCATCAGTGAGCGGGGGACCACCTATAATTCACCCCTCCACTTT
CDR3 protein: CAISERGTTYNSPLHF

D gene: .
J gene: TRBJ1-1
V gene: TRBV7-9
clone size: few
CDR3 DNA: TGTGCCAGCAGCTTTGGGGAATCCGAAGCTTTCTTT
CDR3 protein: CASSFGESEAFF

D gene: TRBD2
J gene: TRBJ2-5
V gene: TRBV20-1
clone size: .
CDR3 DNA: TGCAGTGCTAACGGGGGGCAAGAGACCCAGTACTTC
CDR3 protein: CSANGGQETQYF

D gene: .
J gene: TRBJ1-1
V gene: TRBV7-9
clone size: .
CDR3 DNA: TGTGCCAGCAGCCTAAGGTTACCGGACACTGAAGCTTTCTTT
CDR3 protein: CASSLRLPDTEAFF

D gene: .
J gene: TRBJ2-2
V gene: TRBV7-2
clone size: .
CDR3 DNA: TGTGCCAGCAGCCACCGGCGGGCAGGGGAGCTGTTTTTT
CDR3 protein: CASSHRRAGELFF

D gene: .
J gene: TRBJ2-7
V gene: TRBV10-1
clone size: many
CDR3 DNA: TGCGCCAGCAGTGAGTTCGGCAGGGACGAGCAGTACTTC
CDR3 protein: CASSEFGRDEQYF

D gene: .
J gene: TRBJ1-6
V gene: TRBV7-8
clone size: .
CDR3 DNA: TGTGCCCCCCTCACAGGGAATTCACCCCTCCACTTT
CDR3 protein: CAPLTGNSPLHF

D gene: TRBD1
J gene: TRBJ1-1
V gene: TRBV10-3
clone size: .
CDR3 DNA: TGTGCCATCAGCTTAGTCACAGGGGTGAACACTGAAGCTTTCTTT
CDR3 protein: CAISLVTGVNTEAFF

D gene: TRBD1
J gene: TRBJ1-1
V gene: TRBV29-1
clone size: few
CDR3 DNA: TGCAGCGTTGAAACAGGGGGGAGGACTGAAGCTTTCTTT
CDR3 protein: CSVETGGRTEAFF